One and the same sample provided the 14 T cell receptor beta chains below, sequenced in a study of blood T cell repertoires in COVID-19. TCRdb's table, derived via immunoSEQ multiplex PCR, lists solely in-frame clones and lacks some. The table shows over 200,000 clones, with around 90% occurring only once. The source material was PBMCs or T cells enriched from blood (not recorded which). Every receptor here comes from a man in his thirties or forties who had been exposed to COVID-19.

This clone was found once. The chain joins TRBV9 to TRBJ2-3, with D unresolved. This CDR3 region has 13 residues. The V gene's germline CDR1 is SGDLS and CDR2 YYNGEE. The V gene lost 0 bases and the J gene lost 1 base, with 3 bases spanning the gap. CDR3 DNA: TGTGCCAGCAGCGTAGTCGGCACAGATACGCAGTATTTT. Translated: CASSVVGTDTQYF. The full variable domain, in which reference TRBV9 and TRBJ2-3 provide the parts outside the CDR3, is DSGVTQTPKHLITATGQRVTLRCSPRSGDLSVYWYQQSLDQGLQFLIQYYNGEERAKGNILERFSAQQFPDLHSELNLSSLELGDSALYFCASSVVGTDTQYFGPGTRLTVL.

The CDR3 region has the DNA TGTGCCAGCAGTGGGGGGACTAGCGGAACCTACGAGCAGTACTTC. This sequence encodes CASSGGTSGTYEQYF. The V gene is TRBV2, the J gene TRBJ2-7; 11 positions match TRBD2. This CDR3 has 15 amino acids. Per the germline V gene, CDR1 is SNHLY and CDR2 is FYNNEI. V shed 4 bases and J 2 bases; nucleotides not matched to a gene: 4.

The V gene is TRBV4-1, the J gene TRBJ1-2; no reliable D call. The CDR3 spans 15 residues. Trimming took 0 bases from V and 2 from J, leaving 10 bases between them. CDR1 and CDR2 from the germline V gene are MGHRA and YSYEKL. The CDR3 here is CASSQERHLNYGYTF. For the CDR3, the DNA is TGCGCCAGCAGCCAAGAACGACACCTAAACTATGGCTACACCTTC.

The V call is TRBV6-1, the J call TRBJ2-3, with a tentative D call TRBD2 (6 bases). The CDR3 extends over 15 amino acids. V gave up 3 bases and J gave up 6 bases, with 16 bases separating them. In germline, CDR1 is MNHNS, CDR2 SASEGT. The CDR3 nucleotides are TGTGCCAGCAGTGAGCCTGGGGGGAGAGGGGATACGCAGTATTTT. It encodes CASSEPGGRGDTQYF.

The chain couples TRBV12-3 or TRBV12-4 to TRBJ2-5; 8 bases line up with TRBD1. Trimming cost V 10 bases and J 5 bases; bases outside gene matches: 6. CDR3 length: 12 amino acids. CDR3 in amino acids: CATRQGLETQYF. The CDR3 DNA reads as TGTGCCACCCGACAGGGGTTGGAGACCCAGTACTTC.

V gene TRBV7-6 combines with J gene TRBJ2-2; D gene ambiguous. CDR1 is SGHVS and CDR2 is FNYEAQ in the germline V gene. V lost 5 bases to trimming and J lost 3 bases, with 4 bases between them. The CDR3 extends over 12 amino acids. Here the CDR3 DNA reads TGTGCCAGCAGCACGGACACCGGGGAGCTGTTTTTT. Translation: CASSTDTGELFF.

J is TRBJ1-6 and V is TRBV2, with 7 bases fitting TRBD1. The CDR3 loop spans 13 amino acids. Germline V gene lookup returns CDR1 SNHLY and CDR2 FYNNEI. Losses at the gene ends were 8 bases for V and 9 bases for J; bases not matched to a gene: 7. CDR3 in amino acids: CASRDRQISPLHF. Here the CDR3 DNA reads TGTGCCAGCCGGGACAGACAAATTTCACCCCTCCACTTT.

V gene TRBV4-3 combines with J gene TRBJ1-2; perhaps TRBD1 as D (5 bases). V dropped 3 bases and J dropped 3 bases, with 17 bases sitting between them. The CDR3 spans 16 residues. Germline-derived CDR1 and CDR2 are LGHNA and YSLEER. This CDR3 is CASSQGLVETYYGYTF. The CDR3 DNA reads TGCGCCAGCAGCCAGGGGCTTGTTGAAACTTACTATGGCTACACCTTC.

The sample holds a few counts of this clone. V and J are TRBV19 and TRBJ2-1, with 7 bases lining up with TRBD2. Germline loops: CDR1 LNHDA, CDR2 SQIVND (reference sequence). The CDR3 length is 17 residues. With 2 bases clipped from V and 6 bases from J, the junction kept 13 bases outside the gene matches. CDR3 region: CASSISSARGLRNEQFF. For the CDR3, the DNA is TGTGCCAGTAGTATAAGCTCGGCGAGGGGACTACGCAATGAGCAGTTCTTC.

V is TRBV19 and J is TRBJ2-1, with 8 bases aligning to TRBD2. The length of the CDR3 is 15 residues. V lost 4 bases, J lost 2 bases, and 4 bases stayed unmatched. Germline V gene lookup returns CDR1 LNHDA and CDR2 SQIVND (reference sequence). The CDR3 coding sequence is TGTGCCAGTAGTAGAGGGCGGGGGGCCTACAATGAGCAGTTCTTC. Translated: CASSRGRGAYNEQFF.

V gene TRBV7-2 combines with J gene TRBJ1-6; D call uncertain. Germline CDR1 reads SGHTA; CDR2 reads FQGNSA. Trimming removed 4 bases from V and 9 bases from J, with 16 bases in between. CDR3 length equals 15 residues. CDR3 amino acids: CASSWAVLQSSPLHF. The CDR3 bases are TGTGCCAGCAGCTGGGCAGTACTCCAGAGTTCACCCCTCCACTTT.

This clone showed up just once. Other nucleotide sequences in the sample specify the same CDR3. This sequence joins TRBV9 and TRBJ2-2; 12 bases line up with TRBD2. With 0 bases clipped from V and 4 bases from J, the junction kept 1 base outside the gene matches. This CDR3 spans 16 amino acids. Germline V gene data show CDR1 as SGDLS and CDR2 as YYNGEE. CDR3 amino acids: CASSVASGGATGELFF. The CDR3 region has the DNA TGTGCCAGCAGCGTAGCTAGCGGGGGGGCCACCGGGGAGCTGTTTTTT. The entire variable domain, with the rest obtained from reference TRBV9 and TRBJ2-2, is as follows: DSGVTQTPKHLITATGQRVTLRCSPRSGDLSVYWYQQSLDQGLQFLIQYYNGEERAKGNILERFSAQQFPDLHSELNLSSLELGDSALYFCASSVASGGATGELFFGEGSRLTVL.

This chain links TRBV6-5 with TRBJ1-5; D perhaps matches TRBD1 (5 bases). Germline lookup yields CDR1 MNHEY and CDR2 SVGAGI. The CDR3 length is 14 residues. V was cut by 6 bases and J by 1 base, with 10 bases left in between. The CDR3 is CASSPGRSNQPQHF. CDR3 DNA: TGTGCCAGCAGCCCAGGGAGGAGCAATCAGCCCCAGCATTTT.

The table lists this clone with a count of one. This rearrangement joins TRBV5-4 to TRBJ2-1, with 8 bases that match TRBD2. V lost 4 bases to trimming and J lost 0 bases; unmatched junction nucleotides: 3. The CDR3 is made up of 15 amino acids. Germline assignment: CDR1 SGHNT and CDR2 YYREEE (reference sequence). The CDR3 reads CASSVGTSSYNEQFF. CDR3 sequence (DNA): TGTGCCAGCAGCGTCGGGACTAGCTCCTACAATGAGCAGTTCTTC.